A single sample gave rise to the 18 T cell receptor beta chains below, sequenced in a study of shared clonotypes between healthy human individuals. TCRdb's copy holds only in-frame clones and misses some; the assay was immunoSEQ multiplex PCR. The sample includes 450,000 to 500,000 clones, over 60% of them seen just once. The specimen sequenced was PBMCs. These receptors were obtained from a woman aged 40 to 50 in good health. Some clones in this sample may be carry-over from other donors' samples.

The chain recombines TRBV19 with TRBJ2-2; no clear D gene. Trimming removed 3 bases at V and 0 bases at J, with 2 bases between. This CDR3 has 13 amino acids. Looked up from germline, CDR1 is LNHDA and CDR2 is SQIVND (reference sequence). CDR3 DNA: TGTGCCAGTAGTATGCCGAACACCGGGGAGCTGTTTTTT. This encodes CASSMPNTGELFF.

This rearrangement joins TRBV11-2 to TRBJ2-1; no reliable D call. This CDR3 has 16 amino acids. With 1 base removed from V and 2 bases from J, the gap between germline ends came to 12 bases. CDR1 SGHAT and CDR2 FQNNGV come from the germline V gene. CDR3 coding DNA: TGTGCCAGCAGCTTAGGCCGCTGGGGTACCTACAATGAGCAGTTCTTC. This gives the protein CASSLGRWGTYNEQFF.

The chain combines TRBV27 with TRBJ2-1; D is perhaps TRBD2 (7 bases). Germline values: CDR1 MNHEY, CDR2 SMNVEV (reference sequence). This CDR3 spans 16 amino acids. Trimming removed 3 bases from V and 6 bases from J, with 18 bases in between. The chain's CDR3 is CASSFLSGIGGNEQFF. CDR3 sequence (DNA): TGTGCCAGCAGTTTTTTAAGCGGGATAGGGGGCAATGAGCAGTTCTTC.

The CDR3 region is CASSFTGGASVPYEQYF. The CDR3 region has the DNA TGTGCCAGCAGCTTTACAGGGGGTGCTTCCGTCCCCTACGAGCAGTACTTC. The chain joins TRBV7-2 to TRBJ2-7; 8 nucleotides agree with TRBD1. CDR3 length: 17 amino acids. The V and J ends lost 3 bases and 2 bases, in that order; junction bases with no gene match: 12. CDR1 and CDR2 from the germline V gene are SGHTA and FQGNSA. The variable domain in full, with the rest retrieved from reference TRBV7-2 and TRBJ2-7, is GAGVSQSPSNKVTEKGKDVELRCDPISGHTALYWYRQSLGQGLEFLIYFQGNSAPDKSGLPSDRFSAERTGGSVSTLTIQRTQQEDSAVYLCASSFTGGASVPYEQYFGPGTRLTVT.

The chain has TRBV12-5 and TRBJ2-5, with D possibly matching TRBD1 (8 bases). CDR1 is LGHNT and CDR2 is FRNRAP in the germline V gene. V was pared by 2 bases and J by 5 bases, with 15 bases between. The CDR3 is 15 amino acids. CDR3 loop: CASGLSTGGAETQYF. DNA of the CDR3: TGTGCTAGTGGTTTGTCCACAGGGGGGGCGGAGACCCAGTACTTC.

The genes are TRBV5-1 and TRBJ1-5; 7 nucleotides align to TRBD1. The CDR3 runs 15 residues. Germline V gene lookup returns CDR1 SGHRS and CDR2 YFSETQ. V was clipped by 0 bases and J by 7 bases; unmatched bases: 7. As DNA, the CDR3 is TGCGCCAGCAGCTTGGAGGGGGCCGGAGGGCAGCCCCAGCATTTT. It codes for CASSLEGAGGQPQHF.

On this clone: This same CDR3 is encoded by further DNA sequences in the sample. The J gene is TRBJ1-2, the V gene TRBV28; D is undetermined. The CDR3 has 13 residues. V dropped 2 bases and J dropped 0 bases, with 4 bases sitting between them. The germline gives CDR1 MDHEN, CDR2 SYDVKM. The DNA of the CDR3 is TGTGCCAGCAGTTTAGAGGCTAACTATGGCTACACCTTC. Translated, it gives CASSLEANYGYTF.

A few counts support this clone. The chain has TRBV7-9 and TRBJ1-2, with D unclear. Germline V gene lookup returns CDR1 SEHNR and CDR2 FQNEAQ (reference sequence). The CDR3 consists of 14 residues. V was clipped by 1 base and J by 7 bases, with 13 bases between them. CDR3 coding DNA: TGTGCCAGCAGCTTAGGTCCAGATTCCGGTGGCTACACCTTC. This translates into CASSLGPDSGGYTF. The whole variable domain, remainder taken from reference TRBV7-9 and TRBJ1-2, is DTGVSQNPRHKITKRGQNVTFRCDPISEHNRLYWYRQTLGQGPEFLTYFQNEAQLEKSRLLSDRFSAERPKGSFSTLEIQRTEQGDSAMYLCASSLGPDSGGYTFGSGTRLTVV.

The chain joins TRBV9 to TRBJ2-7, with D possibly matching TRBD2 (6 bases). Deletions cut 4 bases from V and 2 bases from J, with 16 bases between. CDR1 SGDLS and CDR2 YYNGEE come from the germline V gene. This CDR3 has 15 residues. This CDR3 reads CASSPVRDSPYEQYF. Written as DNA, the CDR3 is TGTGCCAGCAGCCCCGTCCGGGACTCACCCTACGAGCAGTACTTC. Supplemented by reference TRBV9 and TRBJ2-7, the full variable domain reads DSGVTQTPKHLITATGQRVTLRCSPRSGDLSVYWYQQSLDQGLQFLIQYYNGEERAKGNILERFSAQQFPDLHSELNLSSLELGDSALYFCASSPVRDSPYEQYFGPGTRLTVT.

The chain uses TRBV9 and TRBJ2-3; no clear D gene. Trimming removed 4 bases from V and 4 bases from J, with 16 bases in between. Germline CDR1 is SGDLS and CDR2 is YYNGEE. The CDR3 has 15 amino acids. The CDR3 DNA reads TGTGCCAGCAGCCCCCAAACAGAATCCCCAGATACGCAGTATTTT. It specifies CASSPQTESPDTQYF.

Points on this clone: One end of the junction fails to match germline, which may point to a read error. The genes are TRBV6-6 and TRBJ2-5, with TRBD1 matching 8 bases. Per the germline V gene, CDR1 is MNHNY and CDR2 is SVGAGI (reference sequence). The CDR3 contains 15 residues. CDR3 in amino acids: CAGRPGQGSGETQYF. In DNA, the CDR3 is TGTGCCGGCAGACCTGGACAGGGATCCGGGGAGACCCAGTACTTC.

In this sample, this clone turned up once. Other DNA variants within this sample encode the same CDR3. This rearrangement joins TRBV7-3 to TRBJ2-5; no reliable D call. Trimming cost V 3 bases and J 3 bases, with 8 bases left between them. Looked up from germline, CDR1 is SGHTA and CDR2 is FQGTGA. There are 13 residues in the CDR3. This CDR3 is CASSFSREETQYF. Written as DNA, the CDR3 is TGTGCCAGCAGCTTCTCGCGTGAAGAGACCCAGTACTTC.

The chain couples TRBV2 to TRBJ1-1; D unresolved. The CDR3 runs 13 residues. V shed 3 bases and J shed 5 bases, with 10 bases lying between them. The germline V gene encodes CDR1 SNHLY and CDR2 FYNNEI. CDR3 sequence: CASSEEKRTEAFF. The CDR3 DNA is TGTGCCAGCAGTGAGGAGAAACGAACTGAAGCTTTCTTT.

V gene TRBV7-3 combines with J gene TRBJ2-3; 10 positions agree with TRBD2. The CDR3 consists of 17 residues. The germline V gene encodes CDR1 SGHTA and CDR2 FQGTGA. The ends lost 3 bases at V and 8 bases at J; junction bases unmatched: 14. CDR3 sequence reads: CASSFGASGSGSLTQYF. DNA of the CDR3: TGTGCCAGCAGCTTCGGGGCTAGCGGGAGCGGATCGCTTACGCAGTATTTT. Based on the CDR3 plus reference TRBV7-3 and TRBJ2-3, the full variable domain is GAGVSQTPSNKVTEKGKYVELRCDPISGHTALYWYRQSLGQGPEFLIYFQGTGAADDSGLPNDRFFAVRPEGSVSTLKIQRTERGDSAVYLCASSFGASGSGSLTQYFGPGTRLTVL.

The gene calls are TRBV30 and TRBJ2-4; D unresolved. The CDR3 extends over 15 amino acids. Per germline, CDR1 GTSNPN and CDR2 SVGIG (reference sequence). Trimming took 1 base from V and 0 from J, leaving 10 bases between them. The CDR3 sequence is CAWSAPILAKNIQYF. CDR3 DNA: TGTGCCTGGAGTGCTCCGATTCTAGCCAAAAACATTCAGTACTTC.

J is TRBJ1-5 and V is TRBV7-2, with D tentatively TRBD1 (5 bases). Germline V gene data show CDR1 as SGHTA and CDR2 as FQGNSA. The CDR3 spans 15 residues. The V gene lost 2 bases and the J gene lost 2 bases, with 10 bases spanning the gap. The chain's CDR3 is CASSLSTGGNQPQHF. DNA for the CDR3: TGTGCCAGCAGCTTATCCACAGGTGGCAATCAGCCCCAGCATTTT.

The CDR3 bases are TGCGCCAGCAGCCGGACAGGGGGCGAAAGTGAAGCTTTCTTT. It specifies CASSRTGGESEAFF. This sequence joins TRBV5-1 and TRBJ1-1; 11 bases fit TRBD1. Germline CDR1 is SGHRS and CDR2 is YFSETQ. This CDR3 is built from 14 residues. With 4 bases clipped from V and 7 bases from J, the junction kept 6 bases outside the gene matches. The full variable domain, in which reference TRBV5-1 and TRBJ1-1 provide the parts outside the CDR3, is KAGVTQTPRYLIKTRGQQVTLSCSPISGHRSVSWYQQTPGQGLQFLFEYFSETQRNKGNFPGRFSGRQFSNSRSEMNVSTLELGDSALYLCASSRTGGESEAFFGQGTRLTVV.

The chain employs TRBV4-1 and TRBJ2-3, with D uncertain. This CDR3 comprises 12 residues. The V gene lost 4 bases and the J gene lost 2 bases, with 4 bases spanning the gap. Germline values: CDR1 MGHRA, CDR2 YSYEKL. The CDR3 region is CASSLYTDTQYF. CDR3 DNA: TGCGCCAGCAGCCTCTACACAGATACGCAGTATTTT.